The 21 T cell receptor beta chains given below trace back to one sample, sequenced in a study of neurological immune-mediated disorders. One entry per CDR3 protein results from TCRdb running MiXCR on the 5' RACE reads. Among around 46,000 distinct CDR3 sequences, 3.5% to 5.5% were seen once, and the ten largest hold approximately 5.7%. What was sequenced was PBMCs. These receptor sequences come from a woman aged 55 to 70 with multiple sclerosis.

The CDR3 DNA reads as TGCAGTGCTGAGGCCAAGGAGACCCAGTACTTC. Amino acids: CSAEAKETQYF. The chain recombines TRBV20-1 with TRBJ2-5, with D hard to call. Germline CDR1 reads DFQATT; CDR2 reads SNEGSKA (reference sequence). V was cut by 5 bases and J by 5 bases, with 9 bases left in between. The length of the CDR3 is 11 residues.

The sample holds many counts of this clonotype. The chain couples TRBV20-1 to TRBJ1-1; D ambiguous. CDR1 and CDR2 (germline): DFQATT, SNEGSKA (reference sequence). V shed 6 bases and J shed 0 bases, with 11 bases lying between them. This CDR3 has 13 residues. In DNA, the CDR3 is TGCAGTGCAGGGCTACCGGTGAACACTGAAGCTTTCTTT. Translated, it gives CSAGLPVNTEAFF.

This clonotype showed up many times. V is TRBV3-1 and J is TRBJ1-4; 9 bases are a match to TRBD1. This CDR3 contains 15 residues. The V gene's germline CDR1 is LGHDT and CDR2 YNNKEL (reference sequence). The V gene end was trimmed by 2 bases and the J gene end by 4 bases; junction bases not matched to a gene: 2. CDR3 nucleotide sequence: TGTGCCAGCAGCCAACCGGGACAGGGTAATGAAAAACTGTTTTTT. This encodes CASSQPGQGNEKLFF.

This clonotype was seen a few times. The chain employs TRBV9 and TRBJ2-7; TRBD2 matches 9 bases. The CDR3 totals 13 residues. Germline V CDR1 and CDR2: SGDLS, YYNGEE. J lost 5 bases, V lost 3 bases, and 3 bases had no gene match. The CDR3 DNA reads TGTGCCAGCAGCGGCGGGGGGGCCGACGAGCAGTACTTC. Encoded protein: CASSGGGADEQYF.

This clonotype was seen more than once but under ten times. The CDR3 protein is CSAGQGSTDTQYF. The DNA of the CDR3 is TGCAGTGCTGGACAGGGGAGCACAGATACGCAGTATTTT. The rearrangement joins TRBV20-1 to TRBJ2-3; TRBD1 matches at 9 bases. CDR1 DFQATT and CDR2 SNEGSKA come from the germline V gene (reference sequence). The CDR3 has 13 residues. Germline trimming cut 5 bases from V and 0 bases from J; bases unmatched to any gene: 0.

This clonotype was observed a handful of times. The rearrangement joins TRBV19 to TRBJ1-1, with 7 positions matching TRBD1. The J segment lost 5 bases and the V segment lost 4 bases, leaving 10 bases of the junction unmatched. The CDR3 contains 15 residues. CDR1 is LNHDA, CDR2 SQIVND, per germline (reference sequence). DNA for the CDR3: TGTGCCAGTAGTACCCAGACAGGGCAGGGGACTGAAGCTTTCTTT. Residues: CASSTQTGQGTEAFF.

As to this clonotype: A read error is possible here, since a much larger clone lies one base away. CDR3 residues: CSAGVRGQGTGAFF. For the CDR3, the DNA is TGCAGTGCTGGGGTTAGGGGACAGGGCACTGGAGCTTTCTTT. The chain couples TRBV20-1 to TRBJ1-1; 9 nucleotides agree with TRBD1. CDR1 is DFQATT, CDR2 SNEGSKA, per germline (reference sequence). The length of the CDR3 is 14 residues.

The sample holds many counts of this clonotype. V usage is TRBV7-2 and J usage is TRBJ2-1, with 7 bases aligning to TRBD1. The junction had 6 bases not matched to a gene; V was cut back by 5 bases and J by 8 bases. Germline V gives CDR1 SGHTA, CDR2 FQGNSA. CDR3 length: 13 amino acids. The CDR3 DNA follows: TGTGCCAGCAGCCCCCGACAGGGCTATGAGCAGTTCTTC. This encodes CASSPRQGYEQFF.

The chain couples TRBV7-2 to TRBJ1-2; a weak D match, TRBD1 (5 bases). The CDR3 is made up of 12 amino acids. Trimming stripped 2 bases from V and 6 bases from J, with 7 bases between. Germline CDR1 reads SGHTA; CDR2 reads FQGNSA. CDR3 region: CASSLMGDGYTF. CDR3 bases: TGTGCCAGCAGCTTAATGGGGGATGGCTACACCTTC.

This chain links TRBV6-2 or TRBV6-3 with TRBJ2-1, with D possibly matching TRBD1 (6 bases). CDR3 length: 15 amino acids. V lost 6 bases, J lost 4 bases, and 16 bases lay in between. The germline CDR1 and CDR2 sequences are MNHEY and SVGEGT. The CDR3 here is CASSAMGATYNEQFF. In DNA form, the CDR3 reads TGTGCCAGCAGCGCGATGGGGGCCACTTACAATGAGCAGTTCTTC.

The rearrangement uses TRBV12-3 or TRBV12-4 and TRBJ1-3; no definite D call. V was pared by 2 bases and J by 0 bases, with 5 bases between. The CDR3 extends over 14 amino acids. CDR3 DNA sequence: TGTGCCAGCAGTTTATCGGCCTCTGGAAACACCATATATTTT. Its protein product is CASSLSASGNTIYF.

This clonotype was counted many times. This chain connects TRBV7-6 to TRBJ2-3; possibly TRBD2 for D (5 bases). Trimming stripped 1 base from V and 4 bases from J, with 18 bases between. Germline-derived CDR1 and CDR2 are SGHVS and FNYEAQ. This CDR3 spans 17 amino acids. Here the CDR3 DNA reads TGTGCCAGCAGCTTAGAGGGAGACGCCGAGGGCGCAGATACGCAGTATTTT. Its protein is CASSLEGDAEGADTQYF.

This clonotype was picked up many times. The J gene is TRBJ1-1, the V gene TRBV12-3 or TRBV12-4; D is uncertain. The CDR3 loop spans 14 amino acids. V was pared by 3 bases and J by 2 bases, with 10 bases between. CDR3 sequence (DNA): TGTGCCAGCAGTTTCATGGCCGATAACACTGAAGCTTTCTTT. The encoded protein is CASSFMADNTEAFF.

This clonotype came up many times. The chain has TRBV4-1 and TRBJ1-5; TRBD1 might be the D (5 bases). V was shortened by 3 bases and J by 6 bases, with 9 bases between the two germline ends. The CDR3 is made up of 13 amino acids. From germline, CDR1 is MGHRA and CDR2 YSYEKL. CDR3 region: CASSQGPGQPQHF. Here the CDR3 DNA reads TGCGCCAGCAGCCAGGGGCCCGGTCAGCCCCAGCATTTT.

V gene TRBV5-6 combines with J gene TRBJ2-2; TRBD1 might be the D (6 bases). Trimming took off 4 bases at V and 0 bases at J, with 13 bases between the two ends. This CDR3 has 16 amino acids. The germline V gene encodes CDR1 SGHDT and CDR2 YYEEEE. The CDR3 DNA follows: TGTGCCAGCAGCGACCTAGGGGGACCGAACACCGGGGAGCTGTTTTTT. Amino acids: CASSDLGGPNTGELFF.

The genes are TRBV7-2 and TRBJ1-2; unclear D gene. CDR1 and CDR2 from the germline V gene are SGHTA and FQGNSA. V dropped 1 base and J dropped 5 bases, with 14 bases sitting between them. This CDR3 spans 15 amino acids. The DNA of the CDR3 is TGTGCCAGCAGCTTAGGTAGTGGCACCGCTTATGGCTACACCTTC. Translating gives CASSLGSGTAYGYTF. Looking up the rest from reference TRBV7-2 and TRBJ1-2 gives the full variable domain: GAGVSQSPSNKVTEKGKDVELRCDPISGHTALYWYRQSLGQGLEFLIYFQGNSAPDKSGLPSDRFSAERTGGSVSTLTIQRTQQEDSAVYLCASSLGSGTAYGYTFGSGTRLTVV.

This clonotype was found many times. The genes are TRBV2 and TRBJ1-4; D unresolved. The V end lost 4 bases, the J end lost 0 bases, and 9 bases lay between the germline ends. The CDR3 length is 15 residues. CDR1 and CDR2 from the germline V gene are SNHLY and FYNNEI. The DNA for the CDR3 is TGTGCCAGCAGTGTGGAAGCGGCAACTAATGAAAAACTGTTTTTT. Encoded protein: CASSVEAATNEKLFF. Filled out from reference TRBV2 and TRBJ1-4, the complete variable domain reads EPEVTQTPSHQVTQMGQEVILRCVPISNHLYFYWYRQILGQKVEFLVSFYNNEISEKSEIFDDQFSVERPDGSNFTLKIRSTKLEDSAMYFCASSVEAATNEKLFFGSGTQLSVL.

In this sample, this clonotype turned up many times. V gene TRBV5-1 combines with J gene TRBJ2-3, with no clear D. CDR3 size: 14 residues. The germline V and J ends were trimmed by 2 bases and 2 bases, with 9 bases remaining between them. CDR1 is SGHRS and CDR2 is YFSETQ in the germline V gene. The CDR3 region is CASSFEVSTDTQYF. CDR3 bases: TGCGCCAGCAGCTTTGAGGTGTCCACAGATACGCAGTATTTT.

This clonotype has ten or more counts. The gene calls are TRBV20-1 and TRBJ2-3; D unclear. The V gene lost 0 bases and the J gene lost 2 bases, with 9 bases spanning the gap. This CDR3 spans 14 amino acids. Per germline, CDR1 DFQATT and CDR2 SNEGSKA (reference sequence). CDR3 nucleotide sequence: TGCAGTGCTAGAGATCTGGGCTACACAGATACGCAGTATTTT. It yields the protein CSARDLGYTDTQYF.

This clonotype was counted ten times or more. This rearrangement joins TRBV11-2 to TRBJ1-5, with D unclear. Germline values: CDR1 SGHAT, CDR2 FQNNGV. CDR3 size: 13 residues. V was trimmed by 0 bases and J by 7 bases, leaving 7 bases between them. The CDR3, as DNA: TGTGCCAGCAGCTTAGAAAGGAGGCAGCCCCAGCATTTT. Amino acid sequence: CASSLERRQPQHF. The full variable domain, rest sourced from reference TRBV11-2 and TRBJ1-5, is EAGVAQSPRYKIIEKRQSVAFWCNPISGHATLYWYQQILGQGPKLLIQFQNNGVVDDSQLPKDRFSAERLKGVDSTLKIQPAKLEDSAVYLCASSLERRQPQHFGDGTRLSIL.

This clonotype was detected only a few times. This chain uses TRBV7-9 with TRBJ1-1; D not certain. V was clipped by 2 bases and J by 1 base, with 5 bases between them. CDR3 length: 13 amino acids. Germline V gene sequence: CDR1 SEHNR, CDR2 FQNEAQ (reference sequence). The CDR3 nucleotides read TGTGCCAGCAGCTTAAGGCAGAACACTGAAGCTTTCTTT. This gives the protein CASSLRQNTEAFF.